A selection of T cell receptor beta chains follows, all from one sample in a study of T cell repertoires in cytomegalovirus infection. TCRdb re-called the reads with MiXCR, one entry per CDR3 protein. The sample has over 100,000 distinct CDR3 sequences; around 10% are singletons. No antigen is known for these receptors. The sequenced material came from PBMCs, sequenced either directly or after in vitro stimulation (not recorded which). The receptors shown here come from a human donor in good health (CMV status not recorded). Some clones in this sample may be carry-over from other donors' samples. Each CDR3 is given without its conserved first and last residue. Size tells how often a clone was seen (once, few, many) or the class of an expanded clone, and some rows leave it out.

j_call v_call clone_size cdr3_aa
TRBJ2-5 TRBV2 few ASSESETQY
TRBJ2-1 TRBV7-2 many ASSSWGEQF
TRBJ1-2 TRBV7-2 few ASSPPGRVQGYT
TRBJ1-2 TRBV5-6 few ASSLAGRSYGYT
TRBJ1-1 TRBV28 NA ASSPYRGATNTEAF
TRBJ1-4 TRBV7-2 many ASSLPGRNEKLF
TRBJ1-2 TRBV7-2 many ASSLGRSNLHNYGYT
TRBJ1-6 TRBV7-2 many ASSTRPGQRHGNSPLH
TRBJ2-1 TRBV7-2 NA ASSLVAGLTNEQF
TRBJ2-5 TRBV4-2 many ASSQGRFAGGDQETQY
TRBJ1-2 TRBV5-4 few ASSLDNYGYT
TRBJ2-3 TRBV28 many ARAAPTDTQY
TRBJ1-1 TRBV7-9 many ASSPPDRAGRTEAF
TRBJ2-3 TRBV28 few ASSLLRSSGRNTQY
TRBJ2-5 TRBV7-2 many ASSFRGEETQY
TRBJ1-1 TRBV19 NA ASNRDNVPTTEAF
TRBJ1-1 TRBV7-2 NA ASILLPGDEAF
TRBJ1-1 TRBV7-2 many ASSLSRGYTTEAF
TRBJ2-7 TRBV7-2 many ASSLARLGALEQY
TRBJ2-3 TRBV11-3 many ASTSWGRSTDTQY
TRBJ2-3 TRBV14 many ASSPNPYTQY